This T cell receptor (beta chain) was recovered during a study of OX40 agonist ivuxolimab in advanced cancers. The wider study: Head and neck, renal cell, melanoma or hepatocellular carcinoma were the cancers that dose-escalation patients had.

Prior autoimmune disease or systemic immunosuppression barred patients. Per the germline V gene, CDR1 is SNHLY and CDR2 is FYNNEI. J gave up 0 bases and V 7 bases, and 8 bases lay outside the gene matches. The CDR3 consists of 15 residues. Profiled with immunoSEQ multiplex PCR; TCRdb holds only in-frame clones, not every one. Of roughly 100,000 clones listed, around 91% are singletons. Study outcomes and limitations: Expanded peripheral T cell antigen specificity was not determined. In a subset of nonresponders, normalized T-cell clonal expansion was also low.

This clone was seen a few times. The antigen is undetermined. The sequence was obtained from an adult with an advanced solid tumor such as melanoma, head and neck, liver or kidney cancer. This specimen consisted of CD4+ or CD8+ T cells sorted from blood, obtained in a trial of the OX40 agonist ivuxolimab. The gene calls are TRBV2 and TRBJ2-7, with 8 bases aligning to TRBD2. The CDR3 bases are TGTGCCAGCACCGGGGGGGGCTGGCCCTCCTACGAGCAGTACTTC. It yields the protein CASTGGGWPSYEQYF.